This paragraph reports one T cell receptor beta chain. Its antigen is undetermined. Only in-frame clones appear in the TCRdb table, and some are missing; sequencing was by immunoSEQ multiplex PCR. The sample has 20,000 to 25,000 clones; 84% are singletons. The data were obtained in a study of OX40 agonist ivuxolimab in advanced cancers. Turning to the study itself: Patients in the trial were receiving intravenous ivuxolimab every 2 weeks, at doses of 0.01 to 10 mg/kg. One hepatocellular carcinoma and two cutaneous melanoma patients partially responded.

V shed 4 bases and J 2 bases; nucleotides not matched to a gene: 3. Germline CDR1 is MGHRA and CDR2 is YSYEKL. The CDR3 is 14 amino acids. Study results and limitations: More expanded clones were found, on average, in CD8+ than in CD4+ T cells. Clonal expansion by week 6 occurred in CD4+ and CD8+ blood T cells (at 0.1 to 3.0 mg/kg).

The starting material was CD4+ or CD8+ T cells sorted from blood, obtained in a trial of the OX40 agonist ivuxolimab. This TCR came from an adult with an advanced solid tumor such as melanoma, head and neck, liver or kidney cancer. This rearrangement joins TRBV4-1 to TRBJ2-3, with 7 nucleotides matching TRBD1. DNA for the CDR3: TGCGCCAGCAGCCGACAGGGCAACACAGATACGCAGTATTTT. Translating it yields CASSRQGNTDTQYF.